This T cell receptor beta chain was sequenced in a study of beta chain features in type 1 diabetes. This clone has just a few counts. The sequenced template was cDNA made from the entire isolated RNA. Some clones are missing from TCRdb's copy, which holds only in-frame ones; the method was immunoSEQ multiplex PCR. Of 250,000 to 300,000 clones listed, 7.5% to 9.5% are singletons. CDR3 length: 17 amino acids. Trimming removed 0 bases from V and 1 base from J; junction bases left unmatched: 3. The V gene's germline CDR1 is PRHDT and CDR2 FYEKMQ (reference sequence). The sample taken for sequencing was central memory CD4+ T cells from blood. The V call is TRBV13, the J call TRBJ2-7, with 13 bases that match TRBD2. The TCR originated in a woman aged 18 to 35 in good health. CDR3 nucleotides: TGTGCCAGCAGCTTAGGCGGGACTAGCGGGGCGTCCTACGAGCAGTACTTC. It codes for CASSLGGTSGASYEQYF. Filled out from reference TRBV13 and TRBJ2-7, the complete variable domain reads AAGVIQSPRHLIKEKRETATLKCYPIPRHDTVYWYQQGPGQDPQFLISFYEKMQSDKGSIPDRFSAQQFSDYHSELNMSSLELGDSALYFCASSLGGTSGASYEQYFGPGTRLTVT.